These T cell receptor beta chains were read from a single sample in a study of shared T cell receptors in the human thymus. This table comes from immunoSEQ multiplex PCR, and its TCRdb copy is limited to in-frame clones, with some not included. The sample holds over 650,000 clones, around 87% seen once. The sample also formed part of further work on human thymus T cells.

Sequenced sample: thymocytes. These receptors were collected from a boy under two years old with a congenital heart defect. The CDR3 runs from the conserved cysteine through the conserved F or W. Where a row states a size, it is once, few, many or the class of an expanded clone; other rows omit it.

v_call: TRBV4-3; clone_size: once; cdr3_aa: CASSQDEDSGGPSSYNEQFF
v_call: TRBV19; clone_size: -; cdr3_aa: CASLEQGFYGYTF
v_call: TRBV19; clone_size: -; cdr3_aa: CATGAGAQWGKETQYF
v_call: TRBV7-3; clone_size: -; cdr3_aa: CASSSGGRCHSNQPQHF
v_call: TRBV6-1; clone_size: once; cdr3_aa: CASSGVPAPDNEQFF
v_call: TRBV19; clone_size: -; cdr3_aa: CASSIRTGGILYQPQHF
v_call: TRBV2; clone_size: -; cdr3_aa: CASSAASSTDTQYF
v_call: TRBV2; clone_size: -; cdr3_aa: CASSEDSIVSGSQETQYF
v_call: TRBV20-1; clone_size: -; cdr3_aa: CSVGDNEQFF
v_call: TRBV28; clone_size: -; cdr3_aa: CASSLGQGLYGYTF
v_call: TRBV18; clone_size: -; cdr3_aa: CASSQQGRRDQPQHF
v_call: TRBV25-1; clone_size: -; cdr3_aa: CASSALAGWQDPYEQYF